A selection of T cell receptor beta chains follows, all from one sample in a study of T cell responses to AZD1222 COVID-19 vaccine. Generated by immunoSEQ multiplex PCR, the TCRdb table keeps only in-frame clones and is missing some. The table shows 50,000 or so clones, with more than 75% occurring only once. This specimen consisted of peripheral blood, obtained 28 days after the second AZD1222 dose. Source of these receptors: an adult who received the AZD1222 COVID-19 vaccine. Each CDR3 is given with its conserved first and last residue.

TRBV19 CASSRGADHTGELFF
TRBV7-2 CASSLMGVNNQPQHF
TRBV7-6 CASSMTSTGGKSPLHF
TRBV2 CASRSRQGATEKLFF
TRBV6-5 CASSKDSQHGYTF
TRBV2 CASKQNRGLGNSPLHF
TRBV28 CASRDGLNYGYTF
TRBV28 CASSLSTGVRFF
TRBV7-8 CASSRGQGGNSPLHF
TRBV2 CASSVDRGRGTQYF
TRBV24-1 CATSDPQGHQETQYF
TRBV6-6 CASSRTGARGVNSPLHF
TRBV3-1/TRBV3-2 CASSQDRGGYGYTF
TRBV6-5 CASSYSGTANEKLFF
TRBV19 CASSTKGPAFF
TRBV3-1/TRBV3-2 CASSPRGGRDEQFF
TRBV30 CALKGQMNTEAFF
TRBV5-1 CASSLEQGGEKLFF
TRBV6-5 CASRTPGQGYEQYF
TRBV11-1 CASSLRGREPQHF
TRBV12-3/TRBV12-4 CASSLVVRKQFF
TRBV5-6 CASSPGLTGTDTQYF
TRBV10-3 CASTGDSSFSNYGYTF
TRBV4-2 CASSQESNSRSNQPQHF